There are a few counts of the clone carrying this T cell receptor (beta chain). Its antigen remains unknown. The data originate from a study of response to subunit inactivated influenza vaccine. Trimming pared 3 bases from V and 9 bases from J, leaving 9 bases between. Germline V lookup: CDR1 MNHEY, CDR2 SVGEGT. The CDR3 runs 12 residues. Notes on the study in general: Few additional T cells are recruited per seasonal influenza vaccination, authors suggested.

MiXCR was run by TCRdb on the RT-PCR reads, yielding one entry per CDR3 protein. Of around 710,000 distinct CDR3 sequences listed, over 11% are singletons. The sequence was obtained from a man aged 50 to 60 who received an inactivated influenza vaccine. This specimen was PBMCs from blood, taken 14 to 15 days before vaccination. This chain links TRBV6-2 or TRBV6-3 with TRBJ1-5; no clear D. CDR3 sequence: CASSYAVRPQHF. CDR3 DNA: TGTGCCAGCAGTTATGCCGTTCGGCCCCAGCATTTT.